Sequencing of this T cell receptor (beta chain) was carried out in a study of T cell repertoires in cytomegalovirus infection. As for the study in general: It can be stated that public TCR beta signatures indicated CMV infection as well as a matching HLA type.

The germline V gene has CDR1 KGHDR and CDR2 SFDVKD. The CDR3 covers 14 residues. V dropped 4 bases and J dropped 6 bases, with 12 bases sitting between them. TCRdb reprocessed the reads with MiXCR, giving one entry per CDR3 protein. Among about 830,000 distinct CDR3 sequences listed, roughly 33% were seen once. Broader study findings: The study identified carriers of CMV plus the relevant HLA from cumulative public TCR beta family frequency.

As concerns this clonotype: Its antigen remains unidentified.

J is TRBJ2-1 and V is TRBV24-1; no clear D. This specimen consisted of cultured CD8+ T cells from PBMCs, obtained from culture after CMV antigen stimulation. The source is a human donor in good health (CMV status not recorded). Some clones in this sample may be carry-over from other donors' samples. The CDR3 DNA is TGTGCCACCAGTGAGCACGACCCCATCAATGAGCAGTTCTTC. It encodes CATSEHDPINEQFF.